This entry lists 10 T cell receptor beta chains sequenced from one sample in a study of T cells in Graves' hyperthyroidism and ophthalmopathy. TCR beta CDR3 regions were amplified from RNA. An initial round of RT-PCR targeting the TCR CDR3 relied on the HTBI primer set. TCRdb re-called the multiplex PCR reads through MiXCR, storing one row per CDR3 protein. The sample consists of more than 350,000 distinct CDR3 sequences, 13% to 15% of them appearing once. Sequenced sample: blood. These receptors came from a woman aged 30 to 39 with Graves' ophthalmopathy.

This clonotype has at least ten counts. This chain connects TRBV18 to TRBJ2-2; TRBD1 matches at 9 bases. J was trimmed by 0 bases and V by 4 bases; bases with no gene match: 3. This CDR3 has 16 residues. Germline-derived CDR1 and CDR2 are KGHSH and LQKENI. CDR3 loop: CASSRDRAPNTGELFF. In nucleotides, the CDR3 is TGTGCCAGCTCACGGGACAGGGCCCCGAACACCGGGGAGCTGTTTTTT. The full variable domain, with the rest looked up from reference TRBV18 and TRBJ2-2, is NAGVMQNPRHLVRRRGQEARLRCSPMKGHSHVYWYRQLPEEGLKFMVYLQKENIIDESGMPKERFSAEFPKEGPSILRIQQVVRGDSAAYFCASSRDRAPNTGELFFGEGSRLTVL.

This clonotype appeared many times. CDR3 nucleotides: TGTGCCAGCAGGGAAACTAGCGGGAGCTACAATGAGCAGTTCTTC. This encodes CASRETSGSYNEQFF. The rearrangement uses TRBV12-3 or TRBV12-4 and TRBJ2-1, with 11 positions matching TRBD2. J lost 3 bases, V lost 6 bases, and 4 bases had no gene match. The CDR3 totals 15 residues.

Ten or more counts support this clonotype. The chain is built from TRBV18 and TRBJ1-6, with 7 positions matching TRBD1. This CDR3 has 14 residues. V was pared by 3 bases and J by 8 bases, with 4 bases of the junction left unmatched. Germline CDR1 KGHSH, CDR2 LQKENI. CDR3 bases: TGTGCCAGCTCACCGAGGGACAGTGATTCACCCCTCCACTTT. Residues: CASSPRDSDSPLHF.

A few counts support this clonotype. The rearrangement joins TRBV10-3 to TRBJ1-5; tentative D call: TRBD1 (6 bases). The germline gives CDR1 ENHRY, CDR2 SYGVKD. V was pared by 6 bases and J by 5 bases, with 8 bases between. The CDR3 runs to 12 residues. Written as DNA, the CDR3 is TGTGCCATCAGCAACAGGGATCAGCCCCAGCATTTT. It yields the protein CAISNRDQPQHF.

This clonotype showed up just a few times. V and J are TRBV7-9 and TRBJ1-4, with D maybe TRBD1 (5 bases). Looked up from germline, CDR1 is SEHNR and CDR2 is FQNEAQ (reference sequence). CDR3 length equals 16 residues. V lost 1 base and J lost 3, with 12 bases in between. The CDR3 DNA reads as TGTGCCAGCAGCTTAGTCCTCGGGGGTCCTAATGAAAAACTGTTTTTT. Its protein product is CASSLVLGGPNEKLFF. Full variable domain (missing parts from reference TRBV7-9 and TRBJ1-4): DTGVSQNPRHKITKRGQNVTFRCDPISEHNRLYWYRQTLGQGPEFLTYFQNEAQLEKSRLLSDRFSAERPKGSFSTLEIQRTEQGDSAMYLCASSLVLGGPNEKLFFGSGTQLSVL.

This clonotype came up many times. The chain carries TRBV28 and TRBJ1-5; D gene uncertain. The V gene lost 7 bases and the J gene lost 9 bases, with 13 bases spanning the gap. Germline CDR1 MDHEN, CDR2 SYDVKM. There are 12 residues in the CDR3. The CDR3 sequence is CASNARSRPQHF. CDR3 DNA: TGTGCCAGCAACGCGAGATCCCGGCCCCAGCATTTT.

This chain joins TRBV19 and TRBJ1-5; 10 bases are a match to TRBD1. The J segment lost 1 base and the V segment lost 5 bases, leaving 8 bases of the junction unmatched. CDR1 and CDR2 from the germline V gene are LNHDA and SQIVND (reference sequence). The CDR3 is 17 residues long. CDR3 nucleotide sequence: TGTGCCAGTAGTCCCGGGACAGGGGTAATAAGCAATCAGCCCCAGCATTTT. Amino acids: CASSPGTGVISNQPQHF.

This clonotype showed up many times. This chain joins TRBV12-3 or TRBV12-4 and TRBJ1-6; D not resolved. The CDR3 is 14 amino acids. V was cut by 5 bases and J by 5 bases, with 10 bases left in between. The CDR3 spells CASSPKIDNSPLHF. The CDR3 nucleotides are TGTGCCAGCAGTCCTAAAATAGATAATTCACCCCTCCACTTT.

This clonotype was observed many times. The V gene is TRBV13, the J gene TRBJ1-1; the D gene is possibly TRBD1 (6 bases). Between the trimmed V and J ends, which lost 5 bases and 4 bases, there was a span of 17 bases. The CDR3 covers 15 residues. Per the germline V gene, CDR1 is PRHDT and CDR2 is FYEKMQ (reference sequence). The chain's CDR3 is CASSPPQGSVTEAFF. The CDR3 bases are TGTGCCAGCAGCCCCCCCCAGGGGTCGGTCACTGAAGCTTTCTTT. Combining the CDR3 with reference TRBV13 and TRBJ1-1 gives the whole variable domain AAGVIQSPRHLIKEKRETATLKCYPIPRHDTVYWYQQGPGQDPQFLISFYEKMQSDKGSIPDRFSAQQFSDYHSELNMSSLELGDSALYFCASSPPQGSVTEAFFGQGTRLTVV.

This clonotype was counted at least ten times. The chain combines TRBV28 with TRBJ2-2; D call uncertain. The V gene's germline CDR1 is MDHEN and CDR2 SYDVKM. The CDR3 runs to 16 residues. V lost 4 bases, J lost 4 bases, and 16 bases lay in between. The CDR3 region is CASSSNFGSRTGELFF. DNA for the CDR3: TGTGCCAGCAGTTCAAACTTCGGCAGTCGCACCGGGGAGCTGTTTTTT.